The clone carrying this T cell receptor beta chain has just a few counts. What it recognizes is unknown. A read error may explain this, as a much larger clone is one base away. The data originate from a study of T cells in Graves' hyperthyroidism and ophthalmopathy. General study findings and limits: Stable hyperthyroidism was told apart from ophthalmopathy by a model built on 13 V-J features. Blood also showed most of the thyroid clonotypes that were expanded above 0.001.

The definition of stable Graves' hyperthyroidism was no ophthalmopathy progression within 18 months. What was amplified from RNA transcripts were TCR beta CDR3 regions. The HTBI set primed first-round TCR CDR3 RT-PCR. One entry per CDR3 protein results from TCRdb running MiXCR on the multiplex PCR reads. The sample holds hundreds of thousands of distinct CDR3 sequences, about 15% seen once. The sequencing sample was made of blood. The receptor was isolated from a woman between 18 and 30 years old with Graves' hyperthyroidism.

The CDR3 DNA is TGTGCCAGCGGTCCGCAGTTGGGGCTCTATGGCTACACCTTC. Translation gives CASGPQLGLYGYTF. The chain couples TRBV12-3 or TRBV12-4 to TRBJ1-2; tentatively, D is TRBD1 (5 bases). Trimming removed 8 bases at V and 4 bases at J, with 17 bases between. The CDR3 spans 14 residues.